Listed below are T cell receptor beta chains from one sample, sequenced in a study of response to subunit inactivated influenza vaccine. MiXCR, applied by TCRdb to the RT-PCR reads, yields one record per CDR3 protein. The table has approximately 500,000 distinct CDR3 sequences, 10% to 15% seen once. The material was PBMCs from blood, obtained around seven weeks after vaccination. These receptor sequences come from a man aged 45-65 years who received an inactivated influenza vaccine. Each CDR3 is given with its conserved first and last residue. Each record gives: CDR3 protein, CDR3 DNA, clone size, V gene, D gene, J gene. A D gene is named only where the DNA matches it firmly. Rows give clone size only sometimes, using once, few, many, or a class for an expanded clone.

CDR3 protein: CSARDRLTYSYEQYF
CDR3 DNA: TGCAGTGCTAGAGATCGATTGACTTACTCCTACGAGCAGTACTTC
clone size: NA
V gene: TRBV20-1
D gene: NA
J gene: TRBJ2-7

CDR3 protein: CASSLGSHTDTQYF
CDR3 DNA: TGTGCCAGCAGCTTGGGCAGCCACACAGATACGCAGTATTTT
clone size: NA
V gene: TRBV7-2
D gene: NA
J gene: TRBJ2-3

CDR3 protein: CAMSLQWAETQYF
CDR3 DNA: TGTGCCATGAGCCTACAGTGGGCAGAGACCCAGTACTTC
clone size: NA
V gene: TRBV5-3
D gene: NA
J gene: TRBJ2-5

CDR3 protein: CASSLETGLWVGEQFF
CDR3 DNA: TGTGCCAGCAGCCTTGAAACGGGACTTTGGGTCGGTGAGCAGTTCTTC
clone size: many
V gene: TRBV12-3/TRBV12-4
D gene: NA
J gene: TRBJ2-1

CDR3 protein: CASSDDVSSYNEQFF
CDR3 DNA: TGTGCCAGCAGTGACGACGTGAGCTCCTACAATGAGCAGTTCTTC
clone size: many
V gene: TRBV6-1
D gene: NA
J gene: TRBJ2-1

CDR3 protein: CASRGLRTMNTEAFF
CDR3 DNA: TGCGCCAGTCGAGGGCTTCGGACGATGAACACTGAAGCTTTCTTT
clone size: few
V gene: TRBV10-2
D gene: NA
J gene: TRBJ1-1

CDR3 protein: CASSWGTASIQETQYF
CDR3 DNA: TGTGCCAGCAGCTGGGGGACAGCCAGCATCCAAGAGACCCAGTACTTC
clone size: few
V gene: TRBV5-6
D gene: TRBD1
J gene: TRBJ2-5

CDR3 protein: CASSPRGTGLYEQYF
CDR3 DNA: TGTGCCAGCAGTCCGCGGGGGACAGGCCTCTACGAGCAGTACTTC
clone size: NA
V gene: TRBV27
D gene: NA
J gene: TRBJ2-7

CDR3 protein: CASSLPPGGNNEQFF
CDR3 DNA: TGTGCCAGCAGCTTGCCCCCGGGAGGGAACAATGAGCAGTTCTTC
clone size: NA
V gene: TRBV5-4
D gene: TRBD2
J gene: TRBJ2-1

CDR3 protein: CAISESNLRVGRASEQFF
CDR3 DNA: TGTGCCATCAGTGAGTCGAATCTACGGGTCGGGAGGGCCAGTGAGCAGTTCTTC
clone size: NA
V gene: TRBV10-3
D gene: TRBD2
J gene: TRBJ2-1

CDR3 protein: CASSLTGRQPQHF
CDR3 DNA: TGCGCCAGCAGCCTAACAGGTCGCCAGCCCCAGCATTTT
clone size: NA
V gene: TRBV5-1
D gene: NA
J gene: TRBJ1-5

CDR3 protein: CASSFNRDRGTEAFF
CDR3 DNA: TGTGCCAGCAGTTTCAACCGGGACAGGGGCACTGAAGCTTTCTTT
clone size: NA
V gene: TRBV6-2/TRBV6-3
D gene: TRBD1
J gene: TRBJ1-1

CDR3 protein: CSARDYGLNQPQHF
CDR3 DNA: TGCAGTGCTAGAGATTACGGTCTCAATCAGCCCCAGCATTTT
clone size: few
V gene: TRBV20-1
D gene: NA
J gene: TRBJ1-5

CDR3 protein: CSASRTVGETQYF
CDR3 DNA: TGCAGTGCCAGTCGGACGGTGGGGGAGACCCAGTACTTC
clone size: few
V gene: TRBV20-1
D gene: NA
J gene: TRBJ2-5

CDR3 protein: CSVRAWDSPLHF
CDR3 DNA: TGCAGTGTTAGGGCTTGGGATTCACCCCTCCACTTT
clone size: NA
V gene: TRBV20-1
D gene: NA
J gene: TRBJ1-6

CDR3 protein: CASSLGAAFSYEQYF
CDR3 DNA: TGTGCCAGCAGCTTAGGGGCAGCGTTTTCCTACGAGCAGTACTTC
clone size: few
V gene: TRBV11-2
D gene: NA
J gene: TRBJ2-7

CDR3 protein: CASSFSTAEAFF
CDR3 DNA: TGTGCCAGCAGCTTTTCGACTGCTGAAGCTTTCTTT
clone size: NA
V gene: TRBV7-2
D gene: NA
J gene: TRBJ1-1

CDR3 protein: CASNPEVSKGSYTF
CDR3 DNA: TGTGCCAGCAACCCTGAGGTCTCCAAGGGGAGCTACACCTTC
clone size: NA
V gene: TRBV12-3/TRBV12-4
D gene: NA
J gene: TRBJ1-2

CDR3 protein: CASSLTRFSPDF
CDR3 DNA: TGTGCCAGCAGTTTGACTAGGTTCTCTCCTGATTTC
clone size: few
V gene: TRBV28
D gene: NA
J gene: TRBJ2-5

CDR3 protein: CASSSRTGGTNQPQHF
CDR3 DNA: TGTGCCAGCAGCTCCCGTACAGGGGGAACCAATCAGCCCCAGCATTTT
clone size: NA
V gene: TRBV7-6
D gene: TRBD1
J gene: TRBJ1-5

CDR3 protein: CASSVSLFNNEQFF
CDR3 DNA: TGTGCCAGCTCAGTTAGCCTATTCAACAATGAGCAGTTCTTC
clone size: NA
V gene: TRBV18
D gene: NA
J gene: TRBJ2-1

CDR3 protein: CASKYDPGSSYNEQFF
CDR3 DNA: TGTGCCAGCAAGTATGATCCGGGATCTTCCTACAATGAGCAGTTCTTC
clone size: few
V gene: TRBV6-1
D gene: NA
J gene: TRBJ2-1

CDR3 protein: CASSFRGPLGDYSTDTQYF
CDR3 DNA: TGTGCCAGCAGCTTCCGGGGGCCCTTGGGAGATTATAGCACAGATACGCAGTATTTT
clone size: many
V gene: TRBV11-1
D gene: NA
J gene: TRBJ2-3

CDR3 protein: CASSHRGSDEQYF
CDR3 DNA: TGTGCCAGCAGCCACAGGGGTTCGGACGAGCAGTACTTC
clone size: many
V gene: TRBV12-3/TRBV12-4
D gene: TRBD1
J gene: TRBJ2-7

CDR3 protein: CASSISQGPGELFF
CDR3 DNA: TGTGCCAGCAGCATCTCACAGGGTCCCGGGGAGCTGTTTTTT
clone size: many
V gene: TRBV12-3/TRBV12-4
D gene: NA
J gene: TRBJ2-2

CDR3 protein: CASSRGTSIVVAQYF
CDR3 DNA: TGTGCCAGCAGCCGAGGGACTAGCATTGTTGTGGCCCAGTACTTC
clone size: NA
V gene: TRBV7-6
D gene: TRBD2
J gene: TRBJ2-5

CDR3 protein: CASSFSGQVSGANVLTF
CDR3 DNA: TGTGCCAGCAGCTTCTCTGGACAGGTCTCTGGGGCCAACGTCCTGACTTTC
clone size: few
V gene: TRBV7-9
D gene: TRBD1
J gene: TRBJ2-6

CDR3 protein: CASSVVAGEQFF
CDR3 DNA: TGCGCCAGCAGCGTGGTCGCTGGGGAGCAGTTCTTC
clone size: few
V gene: TRBV5-1
D gene: NA
J gene: TRBJ2-1

CDR3 protein: CASSVDPSGANVLTF
CDR3 DNA: TGTGCCAGCAGTGTTGATCCCTCTGGGGCCAACGTCCTGACTTTC
clone size: NA
V gene: TRBV7-6
D gene: NA
J gene: TRBJ2-6

CDR3 protein: CASSYPNMVVGYTF
CDR3 DNA: TGTGCCAGCAGTTACCCGAACATGGTCGTGGGCTACACCTTC
clone size: NA
V gene: TRBV28
D gene: NA
J gene: TRBJ1-2

CDR3 protein: CSVEVYEQFF
CDR3 DNA: TGCAGCGTTGAAGTTTATGAGCAGTTCTTC
clone size: few
V gene: TRBV29-1
D gene: NA
J gene: TRBJ2-1

CDR3 protein: CATSSLPGQQQYF
CDR3 DNA: TGTGCCACCAGCAGTCTCCCGGGACAGCAGCAGTATTTT
clone size: few
V gene: TRBV15
D gene: TRBD1
J gene: TRBJ2-3